One sample yielded the 15 T cell receptor beta chains listed below, sequenced in a study of T cell changes during pregnancy in multiple sclerosis. Assay: immunoSEQ multiplex PCR; the TCRdb copy retains only in-frame clones and omits some. The sample includes more than 55,000 clones, roughly 91% of them seen just once. The sequencing used peripheral blood, collected after pregnancy. The receptors were sampled from a female donor in good health, enrolled as a control in a pregnancy study.

The rearrangement links TRBV19 to TRBJ2-7, with D perhaps matching TRBD1 (6 bases). Trimming took off 0 bases at V and 0 bases at J, with 15 bases between the two ends. Germline V gene sequence: CDR1 LNHDA, CDR2 SQIVND (reference sequence). The CDR3 is made up of 17 amino acids. CDR3 sequence: CASSIDLEAGASYEQYF. The DNA for the CDR3 is TGTGCCAGTAGTATAGATCTAGAGGCAGGGGCCTCCTACGAGCAGTACTTC.

The rearrangement uses TRBV4-3 and TRBJ1-5, with D possibly matching TRBD1 (5 bases). This CDR3 is built from 15 residues. Germline CDR1 and CDR2: LGHNA and YSLEER. With 0 bases removed from V and 8 bases from J, the gap between germline ends came to 14 bases. The CDR3 nucleotides read TGCGCCAGCAGCCAAGATTTGGGGGGGTCGAAGCCCCAGCATTTT. It is translated as CASSQDLGGSKPQHF.

The chain recombines TRBV5-4 with TRBJ2-1, with a weak D call TRBD2 (5 bases). This CDR3 has 13 amino acids. Germline assignment: CDR1 SGHNT and CDR2 YYREEE (reference sequence). V shed 0 bases and J shed 8 bases, with 9 bases lying between them. The CDR3 protein is CASSLAGVYEQFF. CDR3 DNA sequence: TGTGCCAGCAGCTTGGCCGGGGTGTATGAGCAGTTCTTC.

The rearrangement joins TRBV19 to TRBJ1-4; D unresolved. This CDR3 is 17 amino acids long. Germline loops: CDR1 LNHDA, CDR2 SQIVND (reference sequence). With 8 bases removed from V and 0 bases from J, the gap between germline ends came to 19 bases. The CDR3 nucleotides read TGTGCCAGTCACCCGGGTCGATCGACTGCAACTAATGAAAAACTGTTTTTT. As protein: CASHPGRSTATNEKLFF. The whole variable domain, filled in from reference TRBV19 and TRBJ1-4, reads DGGITQSPKYLFRKEGQNVTLSCEQNLNHDAMYWYRQDPGQGLRLIYYSQIVNDFQKGDIAEGYSVSREKKESFPLTVTSAQKNPTAFYLCASHPGRSTATNEKLFFGSGTQLSVL.

The chain couples TRBV6-5 to TRBJ2-1; 10 bases line up with TRBD1. CDR1 and CDR2 from the germline V gene are MNHEY and SVGAGI. This CDR3 comprises 15 residues. The V segment lost 3 bases and the J segment 5 bases; nucleotides outside the gene matches: 4. In DNA form, the CDR3 reads TGTGCCAGCAGTTATGGGGGACAGGGGAACAATGAGCAGTTCTTC. Its protein is CASSYGGQGNNEQFF.

This chain connects TRBV6-4 to TRBJ1-1; 7 bases agree with TRBD1. Germline V gene data show CDR1 as MRHNA and CDR2 as SNTAGT. The CDR3 covers 13 residues. Germline trimming cut 5 bases from V and 1 base from J; bases unmatched to any gene: 1. The CDR3 is CASSWDRNTEAFF. The CDR3 nucleotides read TGTGCCAGCAGTTGGGACAGGAACACTGAAGCTTTCTTT.

This chain joins TRBV5-6 and TRBJ2-1, with D tentatively TRBD2 (6 bases). V dropped 3 bases and J dropped 6 bases, with 7 bases sitting between them. From germline, CDR1 is SGHDT and CDR2 YYEEEE. CDR3 length equals 12 residues. The CDR3 coding sequence is TGTGCCAGCAGCTGGACTATCAATGAGCAGTTCTTC. As protein: CASSWTINEQFF.

This clone was found a few times. The chain joins TRBV6-5 to TRBJ2-2; perhaps TRBD1 as D (5 bases). Germline assignment: CDR1 MNHEY and CDR2 SVGAGI. V lost 6 bases, J lost 0 bases, and 11 bases lay in between. The CDR3 consists of 15 residues. This CDR3 is CASRDSSTNTGELFF. As DNA, the CDR3 is TGTGCCAGCAGAGACAGTTCCACGAACACCGGGGAGCTGTTTTTT.

This clone is a singleton in its sample. The CDR3 spells CASSPSGTLNTGELFF. The CDR3 coding sequence is TGTGCCAGCAGCCCCTCCGGGACACTGAACACCGGGGAGCTGTTTTTT. J is TRBJ2-2 and V is TRBV7-3, with TRBD1 as a possible D gene (6 bases). This CDR3 is 16 amino acids long. V lost 5 bases, J lost 1 base, and 14 bases lay in between. Germline values: CDR1 SGHTA, CDR2 FQGTGA.

The V gene is TRBV5-5, the J gene TRBJ2-7, with D possibly TRBD2 on 5 matching bases. V was cut by 4 bases and J by 4 bases, with 9 bases left in between. This CDR3 has 12 amino acids. Germline V gene lookup returns CDR1 SGHKS and CDR2 YYEKEE (reference sequence). The CDR3 spells CASSGREYEQYF. Here the CDR3 DNA reads TGTGCCAGCAGCGGACGGGAATACGAGCAGTACTTC.

The rearrangement uses TRBV6-5 and TRBJ2-5; D not resolved. V lost 2 bases and J lost 5, with 12 bases in between. The germline V gene encodes CDR1 MNHEY and CDR2 SVGAGI. The CDR3 extends over 14 amino acids. CDR3 loop: CASSYRQARETQYF. The CDR3 DNA is TGTGCCAGCAGTTACCGGCAGGCCAGGGAGACCCAGTACTTC.

The genes are TRBV9 and TRBJ2-2, with D possibly TRBD1 on 7 matching bases. CDR1 is SGDLS and CDR2 is YYNGEE in the germline V gene. The CDR3 is 15 residues long. V lost 2 bases to trimming and J lost 8 bases, with 16 bases between them. CDR3 DNA: TGTGCCAGCAGCGTTCATCAGGGGGGTACAGGGGAGCTGTTTTTT. Amino acid sequence: CASSVHQGGTGELFF.

V and J are TRBV4-3 and TRBJ2-3; 9 bases are a match to TRBD2. This CDR3 spans 16 amino acids. CDR1 is LGHNA, CDR2 YSLEER, per germline. After removal of 4 bases from V and 5 bases from J, the junction contained 10 bases not matched to a gene. The CDR3 region has the DNA TGCGCCAGCAGCCTAACACTAGCGGGCCTTCAAGATACGCAGTATTTT. This codes for CASSLTLAGLQDTQYF.

For this clone: Other DNA sequences within the sample encode an identical CDR3. The rearrangement links TRBV5-6 to TRBJ2-1, with D possibly TRBD2 on 5 matching bases. V was cut by 4 bases and J by 8 bases, with 25 bases left in between. The CDR3 contains 17 residues. CDR1 and CDR2 from the germline V gene are SGHDT and YYEEEE. The CDR3 coding sequence is TGTGCCAGCAGCGCACGATCGGCGGGTTTGGGTCTAGATGAGCAGTTCTTC. Its translation: CASSARSAGLGLDEQFF.

The V and J genes are TRBV4-3 and TRBJ2-3, with a weak D call TRBD2 (6 bases). Trimming took off 0 bases at V and 6 bases at J, with 10 bases between the two ends. Germline V gene data show CDR1 as LGHNA and CDR2 as YSLEER. The CDR3 is made up of 14 amino acids. The CDR3 sequence is CASSQDITSDTQYF. The CDR3 DNA reads as TGCGCCAGCAGCCAAGATATAACTAGCGATACGCAGTATTTT.